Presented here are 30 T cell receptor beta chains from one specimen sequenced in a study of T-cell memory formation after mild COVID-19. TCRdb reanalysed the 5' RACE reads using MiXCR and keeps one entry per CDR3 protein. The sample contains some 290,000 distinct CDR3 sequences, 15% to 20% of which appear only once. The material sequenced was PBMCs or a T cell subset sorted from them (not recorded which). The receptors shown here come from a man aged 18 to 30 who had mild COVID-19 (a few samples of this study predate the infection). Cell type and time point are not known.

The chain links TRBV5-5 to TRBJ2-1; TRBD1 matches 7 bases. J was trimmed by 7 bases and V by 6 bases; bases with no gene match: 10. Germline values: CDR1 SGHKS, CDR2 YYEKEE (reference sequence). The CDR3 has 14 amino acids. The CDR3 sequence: CASTQRTGENEQFF. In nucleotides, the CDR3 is TGTGCCAGCACCCAGCGTACAGGGGAAAATGAGCAGTTCTTC.

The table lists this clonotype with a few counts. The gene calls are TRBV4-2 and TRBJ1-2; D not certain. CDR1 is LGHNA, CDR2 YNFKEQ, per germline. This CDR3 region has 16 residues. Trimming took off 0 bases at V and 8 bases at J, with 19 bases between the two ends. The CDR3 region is CASSQDASGPSLGYTF. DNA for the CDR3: TGTGCCAGCAGCCAAGATGCGTCAGGACCGTCCCTAGGCTACACCTTC.

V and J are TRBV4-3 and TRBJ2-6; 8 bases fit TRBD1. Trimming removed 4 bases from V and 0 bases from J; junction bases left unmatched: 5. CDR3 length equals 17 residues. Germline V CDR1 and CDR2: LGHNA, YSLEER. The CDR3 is CASSLQGEHSGANVLTF. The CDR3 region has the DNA TGCGCCAGCAGCCTACAGGGGGAGCACTCTGGGGCCAACGTCCTGACTTTC.

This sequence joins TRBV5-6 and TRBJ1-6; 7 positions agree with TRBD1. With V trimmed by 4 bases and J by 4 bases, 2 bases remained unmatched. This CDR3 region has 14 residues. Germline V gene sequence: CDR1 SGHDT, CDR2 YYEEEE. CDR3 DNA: TGTGCCAGCAGCCAGGGACAGTATAATTCACCCCTCCACTTT. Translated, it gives CASSQGQYNSPLHF.

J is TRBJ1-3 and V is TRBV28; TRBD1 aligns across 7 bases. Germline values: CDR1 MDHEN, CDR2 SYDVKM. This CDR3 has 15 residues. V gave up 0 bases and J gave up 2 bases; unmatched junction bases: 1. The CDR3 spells CASSLWTGTGNTIYF. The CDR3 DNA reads TGTGCCAGCAGTTTATGGACAGGGACTGGAAACACCATATATTTT.

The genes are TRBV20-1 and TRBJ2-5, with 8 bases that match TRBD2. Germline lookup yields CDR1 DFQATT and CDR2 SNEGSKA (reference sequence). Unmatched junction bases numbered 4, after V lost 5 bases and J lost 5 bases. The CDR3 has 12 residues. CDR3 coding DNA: TGCAGTGCTGGGACTAGATATGAGACCCAGTACTTC. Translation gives CSAGTRYETQYF.

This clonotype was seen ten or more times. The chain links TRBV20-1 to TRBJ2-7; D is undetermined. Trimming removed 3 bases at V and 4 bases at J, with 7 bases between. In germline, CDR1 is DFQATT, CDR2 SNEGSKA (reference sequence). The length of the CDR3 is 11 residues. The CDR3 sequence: CSASKQYEQYV. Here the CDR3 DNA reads TGCAGTGCTAGTAAGCAGTACGAGCAGTACGTC.

The CDR3 coding sequence is TGTGCCAGCAGCTTGGGGTTTGGGTGGAAAGAGACCCAGTACTTC. Translated, it gives CASSLGFGWKETQYF. J is TRBJ2-5 and V is TRBV5-5, with no clear D. The germline gives CDR1 SGHKS, CDR2 YYEKEE (reference sequence). The V end was cut by 0 bases, the J end by 3 bases, with 12 bases between. The CDR3 spans 15 residues. The full variable domain, in which reference TRBV5-5 and TRBJ2-5 provide the parts outside the CDR3, is DAGVTQSPTHLIKTRGQQVTLRCSPISGHKSVSWYQQVLGQGPQFIFQYYEKEERGRGNFPDRFSARQFPNYSSELNVNALLLGDSALYLCASSLGFGWKETQYFGPGTRLLVL.

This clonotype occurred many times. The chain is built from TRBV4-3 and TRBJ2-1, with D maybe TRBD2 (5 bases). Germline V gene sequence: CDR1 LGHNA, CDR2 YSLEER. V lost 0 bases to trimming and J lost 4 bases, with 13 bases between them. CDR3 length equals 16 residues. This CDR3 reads CASSQDPLRGYNEQFF. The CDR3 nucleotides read TGCGCCAGCAGCCAAGATCCCCTCCGGGGTTACAATGAGCAGTTCTTC.

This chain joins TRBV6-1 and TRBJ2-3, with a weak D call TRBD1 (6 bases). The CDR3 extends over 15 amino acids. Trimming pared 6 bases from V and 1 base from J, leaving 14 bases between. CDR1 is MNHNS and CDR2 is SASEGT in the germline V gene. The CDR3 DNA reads TGTGCCAGCAGCTCGGGACATACTCGCACAGATACGCAGTATTTT. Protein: CASSSGHTRTDTQYF.

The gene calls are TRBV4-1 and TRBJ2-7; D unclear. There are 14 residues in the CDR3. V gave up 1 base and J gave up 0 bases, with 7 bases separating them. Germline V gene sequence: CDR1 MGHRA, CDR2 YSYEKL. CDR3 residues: CASSQGVLSYEQYF. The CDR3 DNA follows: TGCGCCAGCAGCCAAGGGGTTCTCTCCTACGAGCAGTACTTC.

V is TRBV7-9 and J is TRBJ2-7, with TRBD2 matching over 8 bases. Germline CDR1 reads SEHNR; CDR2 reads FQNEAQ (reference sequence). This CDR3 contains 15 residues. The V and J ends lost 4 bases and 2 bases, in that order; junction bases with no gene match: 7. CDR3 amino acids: CASSSRGGLPYEQYF. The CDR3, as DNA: TGTGCCAGCAGCTCACGGGGGGGGCTCCCCTACGAGCAGTACTTC.

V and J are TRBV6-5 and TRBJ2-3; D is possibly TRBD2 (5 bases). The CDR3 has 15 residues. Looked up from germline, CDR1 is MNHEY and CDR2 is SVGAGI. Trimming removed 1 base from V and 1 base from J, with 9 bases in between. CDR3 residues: CASSYLVGGTDTQYF. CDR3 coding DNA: TGTGCCAGCAGTTACTTGGTCGGGGGCACAGATACGCAGTATTTT.

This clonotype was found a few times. In DNA form, the CDR3 reads TGCGCCAGCAGCCCACAGGGACGGGACACTGAAGCTTTCTTT. This encodes CASSPQGRDTEAFF. This chain uses TRBV4-1 with TRBJ1-1, with D tentatively TRBD1 (6 bases). V lost 4 bases to trimming and J lost 3 bases, with 12 bases between them. CDR1 and CDR2 (germline): MGHRA, YSYEKL. The CDR3 consists of 14 residues.

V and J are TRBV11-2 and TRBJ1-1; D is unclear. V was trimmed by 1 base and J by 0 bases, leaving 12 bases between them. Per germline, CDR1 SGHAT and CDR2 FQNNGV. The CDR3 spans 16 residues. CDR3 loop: CASSLVADGMNTEAFF. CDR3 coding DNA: TGTGCCAGCAGCTTAGTGGCGGACGGCATGAACACTGAAGCTTTCTTT.

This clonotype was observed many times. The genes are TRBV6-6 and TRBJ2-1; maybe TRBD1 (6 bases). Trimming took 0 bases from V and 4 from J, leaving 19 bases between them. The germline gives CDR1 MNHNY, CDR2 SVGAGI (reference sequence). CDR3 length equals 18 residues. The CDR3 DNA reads TGTGCCAGCAGTTACTCGATCCAGTTGGACAGCCCGTACAATGAGCAGTTCTTC. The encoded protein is CASSYSIQLDSPYNEQFF.

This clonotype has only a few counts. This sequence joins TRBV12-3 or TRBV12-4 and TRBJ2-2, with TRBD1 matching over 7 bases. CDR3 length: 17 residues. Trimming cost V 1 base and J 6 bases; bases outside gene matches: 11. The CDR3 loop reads CASSLEGGDRIPGELFF. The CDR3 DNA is TGTGCCAGCAGTTTAGAGGGTGGGGACAGAATCCCCGGGGAGCTGTTTTTT.

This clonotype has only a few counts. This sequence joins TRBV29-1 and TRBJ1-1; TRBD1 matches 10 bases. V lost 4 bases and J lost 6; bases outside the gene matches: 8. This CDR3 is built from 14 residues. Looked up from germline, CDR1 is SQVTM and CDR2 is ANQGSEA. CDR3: CSVAGTGVSSEAFF. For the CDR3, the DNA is TGCAGCGTTGCCGGGACAGGGGTTTCTTCTGAAGCTTTCTTT.

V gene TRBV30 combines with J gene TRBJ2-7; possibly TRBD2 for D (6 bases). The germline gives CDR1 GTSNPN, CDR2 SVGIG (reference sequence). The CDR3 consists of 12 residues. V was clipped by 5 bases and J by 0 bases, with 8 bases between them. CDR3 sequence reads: CAWQTSSYEQYF. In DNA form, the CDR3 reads TGTGCCTGGCAGACTAGCTCCTACGAGCAGTACTTC.

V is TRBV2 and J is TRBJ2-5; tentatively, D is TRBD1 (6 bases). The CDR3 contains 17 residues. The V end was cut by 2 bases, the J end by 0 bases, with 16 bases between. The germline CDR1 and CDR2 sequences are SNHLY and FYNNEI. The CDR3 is CASSESAQRGYQETQYF. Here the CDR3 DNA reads TGTGCCAGCAGTGAATCGGCCCAAAGGGGGTACCAAGAGACCCAGTACTTC.

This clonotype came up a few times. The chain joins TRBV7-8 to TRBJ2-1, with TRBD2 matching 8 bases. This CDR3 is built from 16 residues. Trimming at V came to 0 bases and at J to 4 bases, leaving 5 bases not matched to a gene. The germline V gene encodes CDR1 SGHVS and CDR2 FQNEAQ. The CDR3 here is CASSLAGSGGYNEQFF. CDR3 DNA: TGTGCCAGCAGCTTAGCTGGTTCGGGGGGGTACAATGAGCAGTTCTTC. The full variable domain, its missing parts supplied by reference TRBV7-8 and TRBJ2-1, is GAGVSQSPRYKVAKRGQDVALRCDPISGHVSLFWYQQALGQGPEFLTYFQNEAQLDKSGLPSDRFFAERPEGSVSTLKIQRTQQEDSAVYLCASSLAGSGGYNEQFFGPGTRLTVL.

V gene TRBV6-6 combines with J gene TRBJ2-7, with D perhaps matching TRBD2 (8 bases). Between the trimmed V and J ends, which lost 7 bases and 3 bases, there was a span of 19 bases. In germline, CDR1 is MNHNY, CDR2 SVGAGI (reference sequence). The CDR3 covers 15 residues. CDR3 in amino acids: CASTSGGGAFYEQYV. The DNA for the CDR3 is TGTGCCAGCACCTCGGGAGGGGGCGCCTTCTACGAGCAGTACGTC.

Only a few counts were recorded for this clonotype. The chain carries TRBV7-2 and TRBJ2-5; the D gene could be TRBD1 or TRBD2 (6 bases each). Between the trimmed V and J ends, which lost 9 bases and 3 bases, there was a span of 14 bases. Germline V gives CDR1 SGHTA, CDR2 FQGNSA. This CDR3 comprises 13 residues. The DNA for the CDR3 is TGTGCCAGTACCCGGGGGCAGGAAGAGACCCAGTACTTC. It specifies CASTRGQEETQYF. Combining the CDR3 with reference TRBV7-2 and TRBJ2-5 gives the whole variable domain GAGVSQSPSNKVTEKGKDVELRCDPISGHTALYWYRQSLGQGLEFLIYFQGNSAPDKSGLPSDRFSAERTGGSVSTLTIQRTQQEDSAVYLCASTRGQEETQYFGPGTRLLVL.

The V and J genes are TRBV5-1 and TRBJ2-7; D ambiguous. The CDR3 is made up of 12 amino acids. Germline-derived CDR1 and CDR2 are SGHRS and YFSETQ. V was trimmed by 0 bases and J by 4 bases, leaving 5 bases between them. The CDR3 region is CASSLVRYEQYF. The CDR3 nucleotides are TGCGCCAGCAGCTTGGTTAGGTACGAGCAGTACTTC. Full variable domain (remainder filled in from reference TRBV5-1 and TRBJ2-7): KAGVTQTPRYLIKTRGQQVTLSCSPISGHRSVSWYQQTPGQGLQFLFEYFSETQRNKGNFPGRFSGRQFSNSRSEMNVSTLELGDSALYLCASSLVRYEQYFGPGTRLTVT.

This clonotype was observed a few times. The CDR3 bases are TGTGCCAGCAGCCAAGATGGGCAGGGAGAGACCCAGTACTTC. It encodes CASSQDGQGETQYF. J is TRBJ2-5 and V is TRBV4-2; TRBD1 is a possible D gene (5 bases). CDR3 size: 14 residues. From germline, CDR1 is LGHNA and CDR2 YNFKEQ. Trimming left V 0 bases short and J 4 bases short, with 9 bases between.

The CDR3 nucleotides are TGTGCCAGCAGTGAAGCGGGGGGGCCGGGCACAGATACGCAGTATTTT. This gives the protein CASSEAGGPGTDTQYF. The J gene is TRBJ2-3, the V gene TRBV2; D may be TRBD2 (7 bases). In germline, CDR1 is SNHLY, CDR2 FYNNEI. V was shortened by 0 bases and J by 1 base, with 11 bases between the two germline ends. The CDR3 is 16 amino acids.

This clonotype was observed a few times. The CDR3 spells CASSQGASINSEQYF. Here the CDR3 DNA reads TGCGCCAGCAGCCAAGGGGCTAGCATAAATTCCGAGCAGTACTTC. J is TRBJ2-7 and V is TRBV4-3; possibly TRBD2 for D (5 bases). The CDR3 has 15 residues. Germline CDR1 reads LGHNA; CDR2 reads YSLEER. V was shortened by 1 base and J by 6 bases, with 16 bases between the two germline ends.

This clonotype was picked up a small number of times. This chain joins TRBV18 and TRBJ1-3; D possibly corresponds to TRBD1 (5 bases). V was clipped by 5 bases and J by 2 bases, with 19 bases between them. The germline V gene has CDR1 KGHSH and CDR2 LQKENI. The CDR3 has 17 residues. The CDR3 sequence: CASSSIWEGPAGNTIYF. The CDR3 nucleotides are TGTGCCAGCTCATCGATTTGGGAGGGGCCGGCTGGAAACACCATATATTTT.

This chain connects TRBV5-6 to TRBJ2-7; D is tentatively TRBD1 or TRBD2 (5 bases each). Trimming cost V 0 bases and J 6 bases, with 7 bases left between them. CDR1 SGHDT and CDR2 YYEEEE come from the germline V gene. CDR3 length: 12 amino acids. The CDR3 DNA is TGTGCCAGCAGCTTGGGGGACGGCGAGCAGTACGTC. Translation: CASSLGDGEQYV.

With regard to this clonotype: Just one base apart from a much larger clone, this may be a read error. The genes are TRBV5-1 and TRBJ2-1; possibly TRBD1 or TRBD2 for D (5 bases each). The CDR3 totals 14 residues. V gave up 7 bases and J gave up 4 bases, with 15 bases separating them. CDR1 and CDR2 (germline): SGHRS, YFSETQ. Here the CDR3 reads CASWLGTGYNEQFF. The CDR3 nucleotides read TGCGCCAGCTGGTTGGGGACGGGGTACAATGAGCAGTTCTTC.